One sample yielded the 27 T cell receptor beta chains listed below, sequenced in a study of T cells in Graves' hyperthyroidism and ophthalmopathy. There were TCR beta CDR3 regions amplified from RNA transcripts. First-round RT-PCR of the TCR CDR3 relied on the HTBI primer set. A single record per CDR3 protein comes from TCRdb applying MiXCR to the multiplex PCR reads. The repertoire holds about 840,000 distinct CDR3 sequences, with over 35% as singletons. Sequencing input: blood. The origin of the receptors is a man between 18 and 29 years old with Graves' hyperthyroidism.

This clonotype was seen only a few times. The chain links TRBV11-2 to TRBJ1-3; 7 nucleotides match TRBD1. In germline, CDR1 is SGHAT, CDR2 FQNNGV. The CDR3 covers 15 residues. V was clipped by 8 bases and J by 4 bases; unmatched bases: 11. The CDR3 DNA is TGTGCCAGCGCTTCAGGGGGAGGGAACGGAAACACCATATATTTT. It encodes CASASGGGNGNTIYF.

About this clonotype itself: Germline is not matched at one junction end, which may reflect a read error. This sequence joins TRBV19 and TRBJ1-5; TRBD2 matches at 7 bases. Near its end, the DNA agrees better with TRBJ2-3, so the J call may be wrong. The length of the CDR3 is 14 residues. The germline CDR1 and CDR2 sequences are LNHDA and SQIVND (reference sequence). The CDR3 is CASTKAGLSDTQYF. The CDR3 bases are TGTGCCAGTACGAAAGCGGGACTTTCAGACACGCAGTATTTT.

J is TRBJ1-5 and V is TRBV19; D gene unclear. In germline, CDR1 is LNHDA, CDR2 SQIVND (reference sequence). This CDR3 region has 14 residues. The V gene lost 3 bases and the J gene lost 6 bases, with 12 bases spanning the gap. The CDR3 loop is CASSIISISQPQHF. CDR3 nucleotides: TGTGCCAGTAGTATTATCTCGATAAGTCAGCCCCAGCATTTT.

The V and J genes are TRBV19 and TRBJ2-2, with D possibly TRBD2 on 6 matching bases. The CDR3 length is 13 residues. V was shortened by 4 bases and J by 9 bases, with 12 bases between the two germline ends. Germline values: CDR1 LNHDA, CDR2 SQIVND (reference sequence). CDR3 loop: CASSTGLSRELFF. DNA for the CDR3: TGTGCCAGTAGTACGGGACTCTCTAGGGAGCTGTTTTTT.

The rearrangement links TRBV12-3 or TRBV12-4 to TRBJ2-7; TRBD2 matches 7 bases. The CDR3 covers 14 residues. J gave up 3 bases and V 2 bases, and 4 bases lay outside the gene matches. This chain's CDR3 is CASSLLADDYEQYF. CDR3 in DNA: TGTGCCAGCAGTTTACTAGCGGATGACTACGAGCAGTACTTC.

In the case of this clonotype: Given a much more abundant clone one base away, this may be a read error. The chain joins TRBV10-3 to TRBJ1-5; 8 bases agree with TRBD1. Germline assignment: CDR1 ENHRY and CDR2 SYGVKD. Unmatched junction bases numbered 7, after V lost 5 bases and J lost 7 bases. This CDR3 comprises 14 residues. The DNA for the CDR3 is TGTGCCATCAGTTGGCGGGACAGGATCCAGCCCCAGCATTTT. Amino acids: CAISWRDRIQPQHF.

This clonotype was observed at least ten times. V usage is TRBV9 and J usage is TRBJ1-2; TRBD1 agrees at 9 bases. The junction had 8 bases not matched to a gene; V was cut back by 7 bases and J by 4 bases. CDR3 length: 14 residues. CDR1 SGDLS and CDR2 YYNGEE come from the germline V gene. The CDR3, as DNA: TGTGCCAGCGACAGGGGGTTGGTGGGCTATGGCTACACCTTC. It yields the protein CASDRGLVGYGYTF.

CDR3 residues: CASSVEVRAGATNEKLFF. For the CDR3, the DNA is TGTGCCAGCAGCGTAGAGGTTCGAGCCGGGGCAACTAATGAAAAACTGTTTTTT. This chain joins TRBV9 and TRBJ1-4; D is unclear. CDR1 is SGDLS and CDR2 is YYNGEE in the germline V gene. CDR3 length: 18 residues. Trimming took off 0 bases at V and 0 bases at J, with 15 bases between the two ends.

This clonotype was detected only a few times. Germline and junction disagree at one end, which may indicate a read error. CDR3: CASSTPGGIRNQPQHF. CDR3 in DNA: TGTGCCAGCAGTACCCCAGGGGGCATACGAAATCAGCCCCAGCATTTT. The chain links TRBV10-3 to TRBJ1-5, with TRBD1 matching 8 bases. Germline CDR1 is ENHRY and CDR2 is SYGVKD. The CDR3 sequence is 16 residues long.

The CDR3 region has the DNA TGTGCCAGCTCATCATCCCAGGGACGGGGGTACGAGCAGTACTTC. Its translation: CASSSSQGRGYEQYF. This sequence joins TRBV25-1 and TRBJ2-7; D is perhaps TRBD2 (6 bases). Germline assignment: CDR1 MGHDK and CDR2 SYGVNS. Trimming removed 8 bases at V and 4 bases at J, with 21 bases between. The CDR3 is made up of 15 amino acids.

This chain links TRBV2 with TRBJ2-5, with TRBD2 matching over 13 bases. This CDR3 has 17 amino acids. J was trimmed by 0 bases and V by 5 bases; bases with no gene match: 6. Germline V gene data show CDR1 as SNHLY and CDR2 as FYNNEI. The CDR3 region has the DNA TGTGCCAGCAGTAGGACTAGCGGGAGAGCGTACCAAGAGACCCAGTACTTC. As protein: CASSRTSGRAYQETQYF.

For the CDR3, the DNA is TGTGCCTGGAGTGTCTGGGAGACCCAGTACTTC. Encoded protein: CAWSVWETQYF. The rearrangement joins TRBV25-1 to TRBJ2-5; no reliable D call. The CDR3 runs 11 residues. CDR1 is MGHDK and CDR2 is SYGVNS in the germline V gene. Trimming cost V 11 bases and J 5 bases, with 12 bases left between them.

The chain combines TRBV19 with TRBJ2-7; 8 nucleotides line up with TRBD1. The CDR3 runs to 15 residues. CDR1 and CDR2 from the germline V gene are LNHDA and SQIVND (reference sequence). Losses at the gene ends were 0 bases for V and 3 bases for J; bases not matched to a gene: 4. In DNA form, the CDR3 reads TGTGCCAGTAGTATAGACCAGGGGGCACTCTACGAGCAGTACTTC. Translating gives CASSIDQGALYEQYF.

The chain combines TRBV4-3 with TRBJ2-7; 7 nucleotides match TRBD1. Looked up from germline, CDR1 is LGHNA and CDR2 is YSLEER. Trimming took 4 bases from V and 7 from J; bases not matched to a gene: 13. The CDR3 has 15 amino acids. CDR3 residues: CASSLDRDHPVEQYF. CDR3 bases: TGCGCCAGCAGCCTTGACAGGGATCACCCAGTAGAGCAGTACTTC.

The J gene is TRBJ1-2, the V gene TRBV18, with D maybe TRBD1 (5 bases). The germline V and J ends were trimmed by 1 base and 2 bases, with 14 bases remaining between them. There are 16 residues in the CDR3. Germline lookup yields CDR1 KGHSH and CDR2 LQKENI. The CDR3 coding sequence is TGTGCCAGCTCACCACAAGGGGCAGGTCCCAACTATGGCTACACCTTC. It encodes CASSPQGAGPNYGYTF.

The sample holds a few counts of this clonotype. This CDR3 reads CSASHWTSRTETQYF. DNA for the CDR3: TGCAGTGCTAGCCACTGGACTAGCCGGACGGAGACCCAGTACTTC. The J gene is TRBJ2-5, the V gene TRBV20-1; 8 bases line up with TRBD2. The CDR3 is 15 amino acids. CDR1 DFQATT and CDR2 SNEGSKA come from the germline V gene (reference sequence). Trimming at V came to 3 bases and at J to 5 bases, leaving 11 bases not matched to a gene.

J is TRBJ1-1 and V is TRBV20-1, with D possibly TRBD1 on 5 matching bases. The CDR3 length is 14 residues. V lost 6 bases, J lost 6 bases, and 20 bases lay in between. The germline V gene encodes CDR1 DFQATT and CDR2 SNEGSKA (reference sequence). The CDR3 bases are TGCAGTGCAGCCGCCGGGGCCCAGAGCCCTGAAGCTTTCTTT. It encodes CSAAAGAQSPEAFF.

This clonotype was seen ten or more times. The V gene is TRBV7-2, the J gene TRBJ2-2, with D unclear. Looked up from germline, CDR1 is SGHTA and CDR2 is FQGNSA. The CDR3 totals 14 residues. V gave up 1 base and J gave up 6 bases, with 9 bases separating them. CDR3 in amino acids: CASSLDSAAGELFF. The CDR3 DNA is TGTGCCAGCAGCTTAGACTCGGCCGCCGGGGAGCTGTTTTTT.

This clonotype occurred many times. The chain couples TRBV25-1 to TRBJ2-7; D tentatively fits TRBD1 or TRBD2 (5 bases each). Trimming stripped 3 bases from V and 2 bases from J, with 11 bases between. The CDR3 covers 14 residues. Germline values: CDR1 MGHDK, CDR2 SYGVNS. The CDR3 region has the DNA TGTGCCAGCAGTGAGGGGGACGGTCCCTACGAGCAGTACTTC. Translation gives CASSEGDGPYEQYF.

The chain carries TRBV20-1 and TRBJ1-1; no clear D gene. Germline loops: CDR1 DFQATT, CDR2 SNEGSKA (reference sequence). Trimming took 4 bases from V and 8 from J, leaving 20 bases between them. The CDR3 is 14 amino acids. The CDR3 sequence: CSAKKSHEFQEAFF. The CDR3 DNA is TGCAGTGCTAAAAAGTCCCACGAGTTCCAAGAAGCTTTCTTT.

CDR3 sequence (DNA): TGTGCCAGCAGCAACCCCGGGTTTAATGAAAAACTGTTTTTT. It specifies CASSNPGFNEKLFF. V gene TRBV7-2 combines with J gene TRBJ1-4, with unresolved D. Germline CDR1 reads SGHTA; CDR2 reads FQGNSA. The CDR3 has 14 amino acids. Trimming took off 5 bases at V and 4 bases at J, with 11 bases between the two ends.

The chain recombines TRBV15 with TRBJ1-3; 7 bases map to TRBD1. The V gene end was trimmed by 4 bases and the J gene end by 3 bases; junction bases not matched to a gene: 6. CDR3 length: 15 residues. The V gene's germline CDR1 is LNHNV and CDR2 YYDKDF (reference sequence). In DNA form, the CDR3 reads TGTGCCACCAGCAAAGACAGGGCTGGTGGAAACACCATATATTTT. The encoded protein is CATSKDRAGGNTIYF. The full variable domain, rest sourced from reference TRBV15 and TRBJ1-3, is DAMVIQNPRYQVTQFGKPVTLSCSQTLNHNVMYWYQQKSSQAPKLLFHYYDKDFNNEADTPDNFQSRRPNTSFCFLDIRSPGLGDTAMYLCATSKDRAGGNTIYFGEGSWLTVV.

V and J are TRBV20-1 and TRBJ2-2, with D perhaps matching TRBD2 (5 bases). The V gene lost 1 base and the J gene lost 0 bases, with 9 bases spanning the gap. The germline CDR1 and CDR2 sequences are DFQATT and SNEGSKA (reference sequence). CDR3 length: 15 amino acids. This CDR3 is CSARGTVANTGELFF. CDR3 nucleotides: TGCAGTGCTAGAGGGACTGTAGCGAACACCGGGGAGCTGTTTTTT.

V is TRBV19 and J is TRBJ1-5; 8 bases fit TRBD1. CDR1 and CDR2 (germline): LNHDA, SQIVND (reference sequence). The CDR3 consists of 16 residues. J was trimmed by 0 bases and V by 4 bases; bases with no gene match: 5. The CDR3: CASSRDRPYSNQPQHF. CDR3 DNA sequence: TGTGCCAGTAGTAGGGACAGGCCTTATAGCAATCAGCCCCAGCATTTT.

The chain links TRBV7-3 to TRBJ2-5, with D tentatively TRBD2 (5 bases). The last part of the DNA fits TRBJ2-1 better; the J call may be wrong. Germline CDR1 is SGHTA and CDR2 is FQGTGA. The CDR3 loop spans 14 amino acids. CDR3 residues: CASSLLGTYNEQFF. CDR3 sequence (DNA): TGTGCCAGCAGCTTACTCGGGACCTACAATGAGCAGTTCTTC.

The V call is TRBV5-1, the J call TRBJ1-4; possible D gene TRBD1, 6 bases. CDR3 length equals 15 residues. The V and J ends lost 3 bases and 0 bases respectively, with 9 bases between them. Germline CDR1 reads SGHRS; CDR2 reads YFSETQ. The chain's CDR3 is CASSWDTPTNEKLFF. The CDR3, as DNA: TGCGCCAGCAGCTGGGACACCCCAACTAATGAAAAACTGTTTTTT.

A few counts support this clonotype. The chain carries TRBV12-3 or TRBV12-4 and TRBJ1-5; D is undetermined. V was pared by 4 bases and J by 8 bases, with 9 bases between. The CDR3 consists of 12 residues. CDR3 DNA sequence: TGTGCCAGCAGTTCTCGTGGGGAGCCCCAGCATTTT. Its protein is CASSSRGEPQHF.